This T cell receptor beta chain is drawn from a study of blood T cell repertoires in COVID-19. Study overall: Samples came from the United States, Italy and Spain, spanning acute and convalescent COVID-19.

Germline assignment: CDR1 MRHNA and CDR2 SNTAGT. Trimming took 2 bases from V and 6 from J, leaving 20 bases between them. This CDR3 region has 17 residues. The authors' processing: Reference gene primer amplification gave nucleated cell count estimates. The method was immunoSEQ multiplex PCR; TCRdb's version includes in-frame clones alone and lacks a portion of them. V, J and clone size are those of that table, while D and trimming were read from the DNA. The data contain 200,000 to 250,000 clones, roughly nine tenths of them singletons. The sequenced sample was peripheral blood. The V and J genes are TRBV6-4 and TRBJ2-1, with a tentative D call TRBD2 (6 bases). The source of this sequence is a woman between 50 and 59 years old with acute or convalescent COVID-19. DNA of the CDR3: TGTGCCAGCAGTGACAGATTTAATCGGGACTTCGTCAATGAGCAGTTCTTC. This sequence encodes CASSDRFNRDFVNEQFF.